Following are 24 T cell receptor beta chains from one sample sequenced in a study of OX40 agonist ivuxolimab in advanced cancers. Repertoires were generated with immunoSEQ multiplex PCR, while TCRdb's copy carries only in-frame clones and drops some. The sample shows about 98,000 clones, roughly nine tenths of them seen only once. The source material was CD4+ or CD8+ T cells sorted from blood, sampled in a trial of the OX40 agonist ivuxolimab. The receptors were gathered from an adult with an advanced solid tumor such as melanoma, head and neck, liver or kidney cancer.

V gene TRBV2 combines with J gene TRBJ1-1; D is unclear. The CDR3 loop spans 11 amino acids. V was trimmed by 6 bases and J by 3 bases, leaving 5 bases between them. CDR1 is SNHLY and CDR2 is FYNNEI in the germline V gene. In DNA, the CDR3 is TGTGCCAGCAGCGGGGACACTGAAGCTTTCTTT. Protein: CASSGDTEAFF.

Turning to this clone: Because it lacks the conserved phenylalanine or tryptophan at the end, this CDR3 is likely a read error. The CDR3 nucleotides are TGTGCCAGCAGTGCCCTGGGGACGGCGAATTCACCCCTCCACCTT. This codes for CASSALGTANSPLHL. The chain combines TRBV2 with TRBJ1-6, with D maybe TRBD1 (5 bases). The germline V and J ends were trimmed by 4 bases and 7 bases, with 14 bases remaining between them. This CDR3 has 15 amino acids. CDR1 and CDR2 (germline): SNHLY, FYNNEI.

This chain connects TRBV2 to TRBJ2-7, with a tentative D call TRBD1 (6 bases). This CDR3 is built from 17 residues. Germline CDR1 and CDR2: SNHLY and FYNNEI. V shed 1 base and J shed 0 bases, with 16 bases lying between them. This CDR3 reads CASSEGGGWGGSYEQYF. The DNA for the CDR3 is TGTGCCAGCAGTGAAGGAGGGGGTTGGGGTGGCTCCTACGAGCAGTACTTC.

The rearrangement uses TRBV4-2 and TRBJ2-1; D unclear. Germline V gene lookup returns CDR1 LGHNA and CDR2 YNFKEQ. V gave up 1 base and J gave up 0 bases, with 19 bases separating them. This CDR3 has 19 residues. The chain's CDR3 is CASSQAVSASLSSYNEQFF. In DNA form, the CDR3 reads TGTGCCAGCAGCCAAGCAGTGTCGGCCAGCCTGAGCTCCTACAATGAGCAGTTCTTC.

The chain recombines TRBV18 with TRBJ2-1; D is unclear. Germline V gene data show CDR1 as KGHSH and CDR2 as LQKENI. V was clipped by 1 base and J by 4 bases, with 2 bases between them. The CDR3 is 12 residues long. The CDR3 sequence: CASSPQYNEQFF. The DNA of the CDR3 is TGTGCCAGCTCACCACAATACAATGAGCAGTTCTTC.

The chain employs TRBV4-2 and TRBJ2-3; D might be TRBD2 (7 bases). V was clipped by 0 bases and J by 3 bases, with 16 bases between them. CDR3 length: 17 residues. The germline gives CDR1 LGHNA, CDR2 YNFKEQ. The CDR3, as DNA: TGTGCCAGCAGCCAAGAAGGTCTGGGGGGGCCAACAGATACGCAGTATTTT. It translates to CASSQEGLGGPTDTQYF.

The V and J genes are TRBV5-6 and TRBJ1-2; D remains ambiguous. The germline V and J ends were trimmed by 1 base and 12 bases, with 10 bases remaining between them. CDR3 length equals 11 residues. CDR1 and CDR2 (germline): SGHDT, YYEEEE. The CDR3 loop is CASSLKLRDTF. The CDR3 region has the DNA TGTGCCAGCAGCTTGAAACTCCGGGACACCTTC.

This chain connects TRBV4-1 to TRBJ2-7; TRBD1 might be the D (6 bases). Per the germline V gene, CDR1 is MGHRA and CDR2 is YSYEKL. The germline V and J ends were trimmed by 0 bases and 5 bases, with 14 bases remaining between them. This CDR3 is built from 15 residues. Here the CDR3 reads CASSQDPGHDDEQYF. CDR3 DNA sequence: TGCGCCAGCAGCCAAGACCCGGGACACGATGACGAGCAGTACTTC.

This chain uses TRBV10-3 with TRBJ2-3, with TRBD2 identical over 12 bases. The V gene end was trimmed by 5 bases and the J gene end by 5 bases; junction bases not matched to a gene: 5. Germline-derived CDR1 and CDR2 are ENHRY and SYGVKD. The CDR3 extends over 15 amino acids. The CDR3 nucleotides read TGTGCCATCAGTCCTAGCGGGGGGGGAGGAGATACGCAGTATTTT. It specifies CAISPSGGGGDTQYF.

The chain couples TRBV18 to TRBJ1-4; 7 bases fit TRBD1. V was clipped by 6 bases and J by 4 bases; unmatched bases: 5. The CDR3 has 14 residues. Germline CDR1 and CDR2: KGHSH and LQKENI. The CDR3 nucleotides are TGTGCCAGCTCCCCTCCAGGGGGTAATGAAAAACTGTTTTTT. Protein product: CASSPPGGNEKLFF. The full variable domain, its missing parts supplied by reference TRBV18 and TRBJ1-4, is NAGVMQNPRHLVRRRGQEARLRCSPMKGHSHVYWYRQLPEEGLKFMVYLQKENIIDESGMPKERFSAEFPKEGPSILRIQQVVRGDSAAYFCASSPPGGNEKLFFGSGTQLSVL.

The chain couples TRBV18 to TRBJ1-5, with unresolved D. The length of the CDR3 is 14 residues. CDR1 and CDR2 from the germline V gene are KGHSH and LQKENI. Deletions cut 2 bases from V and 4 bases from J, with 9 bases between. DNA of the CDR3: TGTGCCAGCTCACCAAGTGGCGGTAATCAGCCCCAGCATTTT. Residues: CASSPSGGNQPQHF. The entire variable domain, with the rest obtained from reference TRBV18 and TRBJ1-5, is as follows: NAGVMQNPRHLVRRRGQEARLRCSPMKGHSHVYWYRQLPEEGLKFMVYLQKENIIDESGMPKERFSAEFPKEGPSILRIQQVVRGDSAAYFCASSPSGGNQPQHFGDGTRLSIL.

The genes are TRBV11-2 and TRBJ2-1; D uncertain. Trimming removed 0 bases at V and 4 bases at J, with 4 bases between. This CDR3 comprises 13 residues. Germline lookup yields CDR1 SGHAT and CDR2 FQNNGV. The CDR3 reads CASSLDRYNEQFF. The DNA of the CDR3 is TGTGCCAGCAGCTTAGATAGATACAATGAGCAGTTCTTC. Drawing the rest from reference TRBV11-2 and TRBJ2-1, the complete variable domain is EAGVAQSPRYKIIEKRQSVAFWCNPISGHATLYWYQQILGQGPKLLIQFQNNGVVDDSQLPKDRFSAERLKGVDSTLKIQPAKLEDSAVYLCASSLDRYNEQFFGPGTRLTVL.

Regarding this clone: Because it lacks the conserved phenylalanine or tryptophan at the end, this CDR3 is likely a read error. DNA for the CDR3: TGCGCCAGCACCCGTGACGGCCTCTATAATTCACCCCTCCACCTT. It translates to CASTRDGLYNSPLHL. The J gene is TRBJ1-6, the V gene TRBV10-2; D is unclear. Trimming pared 7 bases from V and 3 bases from J, leaving 13 bases between. The CDR3 length is 15 residues. Germline CDR1 WSHSY, CDR2 SAAADI.

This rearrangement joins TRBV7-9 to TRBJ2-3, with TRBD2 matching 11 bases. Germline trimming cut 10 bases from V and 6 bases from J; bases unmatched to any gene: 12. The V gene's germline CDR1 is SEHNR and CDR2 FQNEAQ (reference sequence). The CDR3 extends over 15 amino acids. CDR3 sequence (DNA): TGTGCCACCCTCCGTGTGGCTAGCGGGGGGGATACGCAGTATTTT. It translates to CATLRVASGGDTQYF.

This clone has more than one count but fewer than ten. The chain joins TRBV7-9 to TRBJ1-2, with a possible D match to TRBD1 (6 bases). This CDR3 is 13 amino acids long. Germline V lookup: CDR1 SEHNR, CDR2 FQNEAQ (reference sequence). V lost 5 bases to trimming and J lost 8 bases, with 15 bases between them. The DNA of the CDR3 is TGTGCCAGCAGCGTCCAACAGGGAGGGGGCTACACCTTC. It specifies CASSVQQGGGYTF.

The DNA for the CDR3 is TGTGCCAGCAGTGAATTAGCGGCGGCCGGCTCCTACAATGAGCAGTTCTTC. Protein: CASSELAAAGSYNEQFF. The V call is TRBV6-1, the J call TRBJ2-1, with D tentatively TRBD2 (6 bases). Germline CDR1 MNHNS, CDR2 SASEGT. The ends were cut back, 2 bases at V and 0 bases at J, with 14 bases in the middle. The CDR3 contains 17 residues.

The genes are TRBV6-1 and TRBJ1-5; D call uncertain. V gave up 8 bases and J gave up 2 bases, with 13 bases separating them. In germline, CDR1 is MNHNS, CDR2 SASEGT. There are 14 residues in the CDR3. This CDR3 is CASDVGDRNQPQHF. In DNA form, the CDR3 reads TGTGCCAGCGATGTGGGCGACCGCAATCAGCCCCAGCATTTT.

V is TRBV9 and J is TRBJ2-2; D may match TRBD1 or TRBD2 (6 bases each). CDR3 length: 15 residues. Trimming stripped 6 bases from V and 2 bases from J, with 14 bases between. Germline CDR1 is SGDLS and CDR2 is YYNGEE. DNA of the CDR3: TGTGCCAGCACCCCATGGGGGGCAAACACCGGGGAGCTGTTTTTT. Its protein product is CASTPWGANTGELFF.

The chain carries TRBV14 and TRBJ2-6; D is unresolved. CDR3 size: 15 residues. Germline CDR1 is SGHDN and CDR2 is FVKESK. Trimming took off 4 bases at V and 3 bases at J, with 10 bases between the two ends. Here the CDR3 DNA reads TGTGCCAGCAGCCTTACTCGGGTTGGGGCCAACGTCCTGACTTTC. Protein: CASSLTRVGANVLTF.

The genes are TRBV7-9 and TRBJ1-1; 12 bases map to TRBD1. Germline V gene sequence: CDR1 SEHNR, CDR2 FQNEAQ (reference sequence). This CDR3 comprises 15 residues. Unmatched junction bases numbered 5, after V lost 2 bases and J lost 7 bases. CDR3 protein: CASSLRGTGGNEAFF. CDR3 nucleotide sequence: TGTGCCAGCAGCTTAAGAGGGACAGGGGGCAATGAAGCTTTCTTT.

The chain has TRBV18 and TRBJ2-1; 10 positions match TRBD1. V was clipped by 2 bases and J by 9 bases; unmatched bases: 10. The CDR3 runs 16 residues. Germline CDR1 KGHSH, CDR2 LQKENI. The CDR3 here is CASSPSGTGVGGEQFF. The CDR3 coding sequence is TGTGCCAGCTCACCATCCGGGACAGGGGTAGGCGGTGAGCAGTTCTTC.

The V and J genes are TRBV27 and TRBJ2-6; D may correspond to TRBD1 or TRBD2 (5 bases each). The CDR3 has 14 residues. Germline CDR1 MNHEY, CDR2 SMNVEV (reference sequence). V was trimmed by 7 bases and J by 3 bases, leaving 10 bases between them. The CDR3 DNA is TGTGCCAGCAAGCCAGGGAGTGGGGCCAACGTCCTGACTTTC. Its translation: CASKPGSGANVLTF.

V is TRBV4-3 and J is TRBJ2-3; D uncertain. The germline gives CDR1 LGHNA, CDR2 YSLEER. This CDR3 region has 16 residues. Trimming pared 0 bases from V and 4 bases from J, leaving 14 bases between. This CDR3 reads CASSQDSGFRPDTQYF. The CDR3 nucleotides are TGCGCCAGCAGCCAAGATTCGGGTTTTCGCCCAGATACGCAGTATTTT.

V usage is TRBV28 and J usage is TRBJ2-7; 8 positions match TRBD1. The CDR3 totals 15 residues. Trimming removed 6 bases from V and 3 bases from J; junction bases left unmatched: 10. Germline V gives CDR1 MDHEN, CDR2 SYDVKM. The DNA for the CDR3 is TGTGCCAGCAGACCGCCCTACAGGGGGAACTACGAGCAGTACTTC. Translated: CASRPPYRGNYEQYF.